The next 2 T cell receptor beta chains were all read from a single sample in a study of T-cell memory formation after mild COVID-19. Each CDR3 protein is one row after TCRdb ran MiXCR on the 5' RACE reads. The sample records tens of thousands of distinct CDR3 sequences, more than 10% being singletons. Sequencing input: PBMCs or a T cell subset sorted from them (not recorded which). These receptors were obtained from an adult woman who had mild COVID-19 (a few samples of this study predate the infection). Cell type and time point are not known.

The CDR3 protein is CASSPGRGTSNTGELFF. Here the CDR3 DNA reads TGTGCCAGCAGCCCCGGAAGAGGGACATCGAACACCGGGGAGCTGTTTTTT. This chain links TRBV11-3 with TRBJ2-2, with D possibly matching TRBD1 (6 bases). This CDR3 is built from 17 residues. V was cut by 5 bases and J by 0 bases, with 16 bases left in between. The germline gives CDR1 SGHNT, CDR2 YENEEA.

This chain connects TRBV7-9 to TRBJ2-2, with D tentatively TRBD1 (6 bases). Germline V lookup: CDR1 SEHNR, CDR2 FQNEAQ (reference sequence). With 1 base removed from V and 2 bases from J, the gap between germline ends came to 8 bases. This CDR3 spans 15 amino acids. Written as DNA, the CDR3 is TGTGCCAGCAGCTTAGGGGGACACAACACCGGGGAGCTGTTTTTT. Amino acids: CASSLGGHNTGELFF.